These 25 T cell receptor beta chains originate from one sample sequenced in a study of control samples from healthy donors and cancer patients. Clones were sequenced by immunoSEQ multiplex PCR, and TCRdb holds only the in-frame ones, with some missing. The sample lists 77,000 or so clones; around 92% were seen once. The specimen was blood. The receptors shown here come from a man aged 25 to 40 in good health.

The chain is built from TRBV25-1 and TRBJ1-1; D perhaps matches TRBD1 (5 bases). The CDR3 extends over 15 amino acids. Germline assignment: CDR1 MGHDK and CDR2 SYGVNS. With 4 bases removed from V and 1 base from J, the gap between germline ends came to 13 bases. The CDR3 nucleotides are TGTGCCAGCAGTGTTCAGGGCGTAGGGAACACTGAAGCTTTCTTT. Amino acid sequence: CASSVQGVGNTEAFF.

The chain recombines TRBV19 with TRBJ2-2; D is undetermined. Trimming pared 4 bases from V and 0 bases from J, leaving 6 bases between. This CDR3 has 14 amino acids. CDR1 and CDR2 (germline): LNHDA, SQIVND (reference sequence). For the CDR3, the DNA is TGTGCCAGTAGTACCGACACGAACACCGGGGAGCTGTTTTTT. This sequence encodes CASSTDTNTGELFF.

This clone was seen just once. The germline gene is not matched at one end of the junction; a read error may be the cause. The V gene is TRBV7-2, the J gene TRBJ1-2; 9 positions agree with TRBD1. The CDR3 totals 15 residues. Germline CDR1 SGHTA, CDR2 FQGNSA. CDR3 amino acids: CASSVDPGQGRVGHF. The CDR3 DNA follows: TGTGCCAGCAGCGTAGACCCGGGACAGGGTAGGGTTGGACACTTC.

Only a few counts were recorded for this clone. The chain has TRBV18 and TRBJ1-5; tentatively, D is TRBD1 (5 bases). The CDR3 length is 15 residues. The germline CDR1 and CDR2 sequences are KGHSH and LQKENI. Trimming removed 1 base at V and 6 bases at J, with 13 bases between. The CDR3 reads CASSPQSQGGQPQHF. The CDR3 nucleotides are TGTGCCAGCTCACCACAATCGCAGGGAGGTCAGCCCCAGCATTTT.

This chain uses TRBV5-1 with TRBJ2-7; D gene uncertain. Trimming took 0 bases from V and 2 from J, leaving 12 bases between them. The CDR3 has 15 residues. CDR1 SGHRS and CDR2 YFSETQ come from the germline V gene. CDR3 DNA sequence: TGCGCCAGCAGCTTGGGGCAGGTGAATCCCTACGAGCAGTACTTC. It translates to CASSLGQVNPYEQYF.

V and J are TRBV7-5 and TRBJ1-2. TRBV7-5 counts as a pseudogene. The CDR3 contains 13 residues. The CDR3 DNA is TGTGTCAGAAGCCCTGGGATTGGGTATGGCTACACCTTC. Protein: CVRSPGIGYGYTF.

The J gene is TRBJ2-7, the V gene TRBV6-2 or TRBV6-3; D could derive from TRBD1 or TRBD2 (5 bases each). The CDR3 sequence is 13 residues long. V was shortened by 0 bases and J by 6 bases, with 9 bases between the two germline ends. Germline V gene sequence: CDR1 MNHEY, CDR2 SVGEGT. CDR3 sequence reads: CASSYSRGVEQYF. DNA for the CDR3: TGTGCCAGCAGTTACTCGAGAGGGGTCGAGCAGTACTTC.

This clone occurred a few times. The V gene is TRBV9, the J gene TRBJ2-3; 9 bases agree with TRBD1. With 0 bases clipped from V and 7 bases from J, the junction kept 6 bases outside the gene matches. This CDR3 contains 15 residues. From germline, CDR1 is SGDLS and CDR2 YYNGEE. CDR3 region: CASSVGIQGANTQYF. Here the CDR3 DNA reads TGTGCCAGCAGCGTAGGGATACAGGGGGCAAATACGCAGTATTTT.

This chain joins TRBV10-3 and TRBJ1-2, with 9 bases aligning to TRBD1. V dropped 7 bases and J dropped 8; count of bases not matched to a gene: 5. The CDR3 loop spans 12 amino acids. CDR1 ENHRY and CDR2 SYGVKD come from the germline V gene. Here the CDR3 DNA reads TGTGCCATCATCGGACAGGGGAACGGCTACACCTTC. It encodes CAIIGQGNGYTF.

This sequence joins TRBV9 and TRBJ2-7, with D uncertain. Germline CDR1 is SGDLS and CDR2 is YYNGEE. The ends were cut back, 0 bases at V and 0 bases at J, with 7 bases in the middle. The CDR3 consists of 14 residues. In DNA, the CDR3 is TGTGCCAGCAGCGTAGATCCCAGCTCCTACGAGCAGTACTTC. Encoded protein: CASSVDPSSYEQYF.

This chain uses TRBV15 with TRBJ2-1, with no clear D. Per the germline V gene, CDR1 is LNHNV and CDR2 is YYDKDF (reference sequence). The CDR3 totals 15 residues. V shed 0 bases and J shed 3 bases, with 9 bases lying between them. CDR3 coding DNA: TGTGCCACCAGCAGAGAGGTAACGGACTACAATGAGCAGTTCTTC. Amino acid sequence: CATSREVTDYNEQFF.

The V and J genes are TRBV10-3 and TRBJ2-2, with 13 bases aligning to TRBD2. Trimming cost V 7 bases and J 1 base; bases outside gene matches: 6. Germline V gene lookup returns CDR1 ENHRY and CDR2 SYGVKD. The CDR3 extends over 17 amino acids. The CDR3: CAITGTSGAMNTGELFF. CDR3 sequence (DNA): TGTGCCATCACCGGGACTAGCGGGGCGATGAACACCGGGGAGCTGTTTTTT.

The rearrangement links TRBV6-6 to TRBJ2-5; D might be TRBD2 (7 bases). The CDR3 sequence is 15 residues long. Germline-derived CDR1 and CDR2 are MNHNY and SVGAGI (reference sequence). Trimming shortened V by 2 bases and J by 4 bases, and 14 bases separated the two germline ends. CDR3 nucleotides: TGTGCCAGCAGTTACGGGGGGGGCGCGGGAGAGACCCAGTACTTC. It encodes CASSYGGGAGETQYF.

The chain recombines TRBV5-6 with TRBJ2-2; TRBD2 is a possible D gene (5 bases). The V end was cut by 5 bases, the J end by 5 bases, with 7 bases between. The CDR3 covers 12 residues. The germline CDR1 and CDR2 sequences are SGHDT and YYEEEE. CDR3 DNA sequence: TGTGCCAGCAGGGACTGGACCGGGGAGCTGTTTTTT. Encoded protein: CASRDWTGELFF.

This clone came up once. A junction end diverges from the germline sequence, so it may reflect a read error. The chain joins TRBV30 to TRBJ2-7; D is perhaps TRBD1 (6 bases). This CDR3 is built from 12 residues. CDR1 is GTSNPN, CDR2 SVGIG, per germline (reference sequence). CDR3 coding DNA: TGTGCCTGGACAGGGGTTGGGCCGAATCTAAATTTC. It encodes CAWTGVGPNLNF.

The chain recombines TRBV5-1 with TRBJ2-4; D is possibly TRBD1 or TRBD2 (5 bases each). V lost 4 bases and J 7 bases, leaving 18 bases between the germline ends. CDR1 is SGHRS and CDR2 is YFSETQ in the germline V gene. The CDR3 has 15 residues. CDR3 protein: CASSPGGSKGNIQYF. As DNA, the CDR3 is TGCGCCAGCAGCCCTGGGGGAAGCAAGGGTAACATTCAGTACTTC.

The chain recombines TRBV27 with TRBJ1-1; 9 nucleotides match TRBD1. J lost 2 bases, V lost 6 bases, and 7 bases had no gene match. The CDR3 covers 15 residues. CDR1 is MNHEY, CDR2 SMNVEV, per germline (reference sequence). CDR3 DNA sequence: TGTGCCAGCAGCCTACAGGGGGCCATTAACACTGAAGCTTTCTTT. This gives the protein CASSLQGAINTEAFF.

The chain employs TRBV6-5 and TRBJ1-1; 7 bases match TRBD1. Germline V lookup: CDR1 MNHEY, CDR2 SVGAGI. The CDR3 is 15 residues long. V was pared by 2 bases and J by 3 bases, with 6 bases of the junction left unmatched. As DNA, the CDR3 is TGTGCCAGCAGTTACGCGGACAGGCAAGACACTGAAGCTTTCTTT. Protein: CASSYADRQDTEAFF.

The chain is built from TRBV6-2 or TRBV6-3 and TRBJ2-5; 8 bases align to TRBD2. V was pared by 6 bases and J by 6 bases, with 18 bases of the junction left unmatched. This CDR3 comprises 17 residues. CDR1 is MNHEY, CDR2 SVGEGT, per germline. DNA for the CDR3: TGTGCCAGCAGCCAGGGTCGAAGACGGGAGGGCCGGAAGACCCAGTACTTC. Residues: CASSQGRRREGRKTQYF.

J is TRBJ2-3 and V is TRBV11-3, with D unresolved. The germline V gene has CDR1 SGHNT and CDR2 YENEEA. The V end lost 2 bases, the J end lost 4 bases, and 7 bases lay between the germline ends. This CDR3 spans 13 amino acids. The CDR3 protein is CASSLLYPDTQYF. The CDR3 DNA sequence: TGTGCCAGCAGCTTACTATACCCAGATACGCAGTATTTT.

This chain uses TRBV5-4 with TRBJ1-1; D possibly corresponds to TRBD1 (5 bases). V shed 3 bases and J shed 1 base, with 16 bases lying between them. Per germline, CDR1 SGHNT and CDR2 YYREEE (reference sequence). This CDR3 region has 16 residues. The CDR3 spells CASSSDLRRANTEAFF. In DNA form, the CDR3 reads TGTGCCAGCAGCTCCGACCTCCGCAGGGCGAACACTGAAGCTTTCTTT.

CDR3 in amino acids: CASSSISNQPQHF. The CDR3 DNA sequence: TGTGCCAGCAGTTCAATTAGCAATCAGCCCCAGCATTTT. The V gene is TRBV6-5, the J gene TRBJ1-5; D remains ambiguous. Per germline, CDR1 MNHEY and CDR2 SVGAGI. V was clipped by 4 bases and J by 0 bases, with 4 bases between them. The CDR3 consists of 13 residues.

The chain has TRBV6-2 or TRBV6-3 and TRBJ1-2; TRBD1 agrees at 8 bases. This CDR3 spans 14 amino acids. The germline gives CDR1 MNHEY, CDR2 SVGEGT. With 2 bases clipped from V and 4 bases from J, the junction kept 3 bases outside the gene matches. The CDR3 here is CASSYAGQGYGYTF. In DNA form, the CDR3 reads TGTGCCAGCAGTTACGCCGGACAGGGCTATGGCTACACCTTC.

CDR3 nucleotides: TGTGCCTGGAACCGGGAGTATGGCTACACCTTC. It translates to CAWNREYGYTF. The rearrangement joins TRBV30 to TRBJ1-2, with D unresolved. Germline CDR1 is GTSNPN and CDR2 is SVGIG (reference sequence). The ends were cut back, 4 bases at V and 5 bases at J, with 8 bases in the middle. CDR3 length: 11 amino acids. The full variable domain, with the rest looked up from reference TRBV30 and TRBJ1-2, is SQTIHQWPATLVQPVGSPLSLECTVEGTSNPNLYWYRQAAGRGLQLLFYSVGIGQISSEVPQNLSASRPQDRQFILSSKKLLLSDSGFYLCAWNREYGYTFGSGTRLTVV.

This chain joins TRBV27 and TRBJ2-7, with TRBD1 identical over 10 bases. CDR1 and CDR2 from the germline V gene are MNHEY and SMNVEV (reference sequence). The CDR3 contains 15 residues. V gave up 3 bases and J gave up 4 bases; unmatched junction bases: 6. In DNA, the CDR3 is TGTGCCAGCAGTTTTTGGGACAGGGGTTTATACGAGCAGTACTTC. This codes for CASSFWDRGLYEQYF.